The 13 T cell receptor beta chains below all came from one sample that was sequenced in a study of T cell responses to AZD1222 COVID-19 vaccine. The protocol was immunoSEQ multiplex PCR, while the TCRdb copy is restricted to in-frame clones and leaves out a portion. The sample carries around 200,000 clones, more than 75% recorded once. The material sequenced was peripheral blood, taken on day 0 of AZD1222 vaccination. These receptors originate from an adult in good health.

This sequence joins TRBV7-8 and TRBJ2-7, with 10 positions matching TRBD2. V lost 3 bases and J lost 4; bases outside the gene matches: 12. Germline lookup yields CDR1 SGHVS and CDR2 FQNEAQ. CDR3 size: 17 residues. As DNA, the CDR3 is TGTGCCAGCAGCTTCGTTGGGTCTAGCGGGAGTCATTACGAGCAGTACTTC. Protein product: CASSFVGSSGSHYEQYF.

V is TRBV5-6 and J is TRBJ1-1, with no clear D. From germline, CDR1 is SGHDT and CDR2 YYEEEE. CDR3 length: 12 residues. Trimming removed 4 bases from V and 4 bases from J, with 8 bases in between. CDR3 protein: CASSTVGTEAFF. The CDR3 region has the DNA TGTGCCAGCAGCACCGTCGGCACTGAAGCTTTCTTT.

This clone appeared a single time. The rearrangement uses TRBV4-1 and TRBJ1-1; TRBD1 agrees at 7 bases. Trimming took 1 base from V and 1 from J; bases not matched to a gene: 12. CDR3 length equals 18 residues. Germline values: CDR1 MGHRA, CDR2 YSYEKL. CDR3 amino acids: CASSQVGQVLTRNTEAFF. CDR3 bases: TGCGCCAGCAGCCAAGTTGGACAGGTCCTAACAAGGAACACTGAAGCTTTCTTT.

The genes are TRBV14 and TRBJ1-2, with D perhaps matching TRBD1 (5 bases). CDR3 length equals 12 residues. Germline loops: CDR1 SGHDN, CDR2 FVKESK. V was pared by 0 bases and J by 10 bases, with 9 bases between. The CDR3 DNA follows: TGTGCCAGCAGCCAAGACGTGGGGCCCTACACCTTC. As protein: CASSQDVGPYTF.

CDR3 coding DNA: TGCGCCAGCAGCCCCCGGACAGGGGGCACTGAAGCTTTCTTT. Translating it yields CASSPRTGGTEAFF. This rearrangement joins TRBV5-1 to TRBJ1-1; 10 bases line up with TRBD1. This CDR3 comprises 14 residues. Germline CDR1 is SGHRS and CDR2 is YFSETQ. The trim removed 4 bases at V and 4 bases at J, leaving 4 bases unmatched. The full variable domain, its missing parts supplied by reference TRBV5-1 and TRBJ1-1, is KAGVTQTPRYLIKTRGQQVTLSCSPISGHRSVSWYQQTPGQGLQFLFEYFSETQRNKGNFPGRFSGRQFSNSRSEMNVSTLELGDSALYLCASSPRTGGTEAFFGQGTRLTVV.

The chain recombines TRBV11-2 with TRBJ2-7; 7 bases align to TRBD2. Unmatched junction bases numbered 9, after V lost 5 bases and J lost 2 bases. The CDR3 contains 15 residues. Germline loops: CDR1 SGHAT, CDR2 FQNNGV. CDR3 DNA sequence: TGTGCCAGCAGCAGAGGGACGCGGGGGACCTACGAGCAGTACTTC. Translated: CASSRGTRGTYEQYF.

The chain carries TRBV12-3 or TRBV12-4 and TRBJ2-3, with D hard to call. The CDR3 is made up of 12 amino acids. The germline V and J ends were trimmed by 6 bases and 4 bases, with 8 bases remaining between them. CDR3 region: CASRRSSDTQYF. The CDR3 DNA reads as TGTGCCAGCAGGAGGAGTTCAGATACGCAGTATTTT.

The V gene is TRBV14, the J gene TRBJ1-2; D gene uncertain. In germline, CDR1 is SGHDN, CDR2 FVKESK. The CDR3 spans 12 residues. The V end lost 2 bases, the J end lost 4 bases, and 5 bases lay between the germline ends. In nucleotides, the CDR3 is TGTGCCAGCAGCCAACGTATCTATGGCTACACCTTC. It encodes CASSQRIYGYTF.

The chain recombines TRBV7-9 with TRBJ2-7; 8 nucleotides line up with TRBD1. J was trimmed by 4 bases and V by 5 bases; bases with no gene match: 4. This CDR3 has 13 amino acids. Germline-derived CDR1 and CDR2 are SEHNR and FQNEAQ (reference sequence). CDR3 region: CASSPDRVYEQYF. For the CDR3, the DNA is TGTGCCAGCAGCCCGGACAGGGTTTACGAGCAGTACTTC.

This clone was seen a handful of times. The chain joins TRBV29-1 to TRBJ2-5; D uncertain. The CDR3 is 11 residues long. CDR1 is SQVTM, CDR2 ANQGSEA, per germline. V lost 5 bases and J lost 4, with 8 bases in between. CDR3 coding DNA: TGCAGCGTTCAGGTTACAGAGACCCAGTACTTC. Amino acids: CSVQVTETQYF.

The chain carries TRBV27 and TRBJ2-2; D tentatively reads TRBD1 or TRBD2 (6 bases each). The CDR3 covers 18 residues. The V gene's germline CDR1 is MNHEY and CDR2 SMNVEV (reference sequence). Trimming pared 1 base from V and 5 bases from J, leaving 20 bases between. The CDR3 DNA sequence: TGTGCCAGCAGTTTATGGGGGCTAAGGGGGGCGAGGACCGGGGAGCTGTTTTTT. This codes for CASSLWGLRGARTGELFF.

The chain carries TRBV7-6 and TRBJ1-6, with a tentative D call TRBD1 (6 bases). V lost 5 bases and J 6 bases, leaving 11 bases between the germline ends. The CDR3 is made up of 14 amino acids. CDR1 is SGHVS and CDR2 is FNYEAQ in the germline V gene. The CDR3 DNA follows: TGTGCCAGCAGCCAGTGGGACATTAATTCACCCCTCCACTTT. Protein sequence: CASSQWDINSPLHF.

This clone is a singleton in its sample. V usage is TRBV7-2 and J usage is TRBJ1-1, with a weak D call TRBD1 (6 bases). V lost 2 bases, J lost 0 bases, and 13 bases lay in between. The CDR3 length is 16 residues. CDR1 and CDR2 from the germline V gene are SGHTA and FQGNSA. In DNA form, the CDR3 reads TGTGCCAGCAGCTTAATCAAGGGACATATGAACACTGAAGCTTTCTTT. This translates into CASSLIKGHMNTEAFF.